This passage covers 27 T cell receptor beta chains from one sample sequenced in a study of control samples from healthy donors and cancer patients. Assay: immunoSEQ multiplex PCR; the TCRdb copy retains only in-frame clones and omits some. The table includes fewer than 85,000 clones, 90% to 95% detected once. Input material: blood. The origin of the receptors is a man between 25 and 39 years old in good health.

The rearrangement joins TRBV10-3 to TRBJ1-4, with D unresolved. CDR1 is ENHRY, CDR2 SYGVKD, per germline. The CDR3 is 13 residues long. The CDR3 nucleotides read TGTGCGCAGAGATCCCGAGAAGTCGAAAAACTGTTTTTT. Its protein is CAQRSREVEKLFF.

This sequence joins TRBV7-3 and TRBJ1-6, with a weak D call TRBD1 (6 bases). The CDR3 extends over 14 amino acids. Germline V gene lookup returns CDR1 SGHTA and CDR2 FQGTGA. V was cut by 5 bases and J by 9 bases, with 14 bases left in between. This CDR3 is CASSRSGGSSPLHF. The CDR3 nucleotides are TGTGCCAGCAGCAGATCGGGGGGCAGTTCACCCCTCCACTTT.

V is TRBV4-1 and J is TRBJ1-1; D is unresolved. The CDR3 sequence is 13 residues long. Trimming took 0 bases from V and 4 from J, leaving 6 bases between them. CDR1 and CDR2 from the germline V gene are MGHRA and YSYEKL. CDR3 DNA: TGCGCCAGCAGCCAAGATCGGAGCACTGAAGCTTTCTTT. This gives the protein CASSQDRSTEAFF.

This chain joins TRBV7-2 and TRBJ2-7; TRBD1 agrees at 10 bases. CDR3 length: 16 amino acids. Germline V CDR1 and CDR2: SGHTA, FQGNSA. Losses at the gene ends were 2 bases for V and 2 bases for J; bases not matched to a gene: 6. The CDR3 is CASSLRGGTGAYEQYF. The CDR3, as DNA: TGTGCCAGCAGCTTAAGGGGGGGGACAGGGGCCTACGAGCAGTACTTC.

The CDR3 coding sequence is TGTGCCAGCAGGACGGGGGGGGTGCGAAACACCATATATTTT. Translated, it gives CASRTGGVRNTIYF. This chain connects TRBV2 to TRBJ1-3; maybe TRBD1 (5 bases). CDR3 length equals 14 residues. Germline values: CDR1 SNHLY, CDR2 FYNNEI. The ends were cut back, 6 bases at V and 5 bases at J, with 14 bases in the middle. Filled out from reference TRBV2 and TRBJ1-3, the complete variable domain reads EPEVTQTPSHQVTQMGQEVILRCVPISNHLYFYWYRQILGQKVEFLVSFYNNEISEKSEIFDDQFSVERPDGSNFTLKIRSTKLEDSAMYFCASRTGGVRNTIYFGEGSWLTVV.

This chain connects TRBV16 to TRBJ2-5; 13 positions match TRBD2. In germline, CDR1 is KGHSY, CDR2 FQNENV. J was trimmed by 2 bases and V by 5 bases; bases with no gene match: 11. The CDR3 loop spans 18 amino acids. The CDR3 DNA reads TGTGCCAGCAGCTCTACTAGCGGGGGGGCGTTTCGGCAAGAGACCCAGTACTTC. Translation gives CASSSTSGGAFRQETQYF.

The rearrangement links TRBV29-1 to TRBJ2-1; 9 bases align to TRBD1. The CDR3 extends over 14 amino acids. Trimming took 7 bases from V and 8 from J; bases not matched to a gene: 12. Germline lookup yields CDR1 SQVTM and CDR2 ANQGSEA. The CDR3 spells CSAGQGNGVDEQFF. As DNA, the CDR3 is TGCAGCGCTGGACAGGGGAACGGCGTCGATGAGCAGTTCTTC.

V usage is TRBV3-1 (or the pseudogene TRBV3-2) and J usage is TRBJ2-1, with TRBD2 matching over 13 bases. The junction had 2 bases not matched to a gene; V was cut back by 0 bases and J by 6 bases. This CDR3 region has 16 residues. The V gene's germline CDR1 is LGHDT and CDR2 YNNKEL (reference sequence). CDR3 protein: CASSQDWTSGSNEQFF. CDR3 nucleotides: TGTGCCAGCAGCCAAGATTGGACTAGCGGGAGCAATGAGCAGTTCTTC.

CDR3 in amino acids: CASSLRSSGSGNTIYF. The DNA for the CDR3 is TGTGCCAGCAGCTTAAGGTCCAGTGGCTCTGGAAACACCATATATTTT. V and J are TRBV7-9 and TRBJ1-3; no clear D. Trimming cost V 2 bases and J 0 bases, with 11 bases left between them. The CDR3 consists of 16 residues. Germline assignment: CDR1 SEHNR and CDR2 FQNEAQ (reference sequence).

In nucleotides, the CDR3 is TGCGCCAGCAGCGTGGGGGGAATAAATTCACCCCTCCACTTT. Amino acids: CASSVGGINSPLHF. The chain is built from TRBV5-1 and TRBJ1-6; perhaps TRBD1 as D (5 bases). The CDR3 sequence is 14 residues long. Trimming cost V 4 bases and J 7 bases, with 12 bases left between them. CDR1 SGHRS and CDR2 YFSETQ come from the germline V gene. The variable domain in full, with the rest retrieved from reference TRBV5-1 and TRBJ1-6, is KAGVTQTPRYLIKTRGQQVTLSCSPISGHRSVSWYQQTPGQGLQFLFEYFSETQRNKGNFPGRFSGRQFSNSRSEMNVSTLELGDSALYLCASSVGGINSPLHFGNGTRLTVT.

The chain recombines TRBV5-4 with TRBJ2-5; D might be TRBD1 (5 bases). Germline CDR1 reads SGHNT; CDR2 reads YYREEE (reference sequence). V was trimmed by 0 bases and J by 1 base, leaving 7 bases between them. The CDR3 has 14 amino acids. Here the CDR3 reads CASSLGQFQETQYF. The CDR3 DNA follows: TGTGCCAGCAGCTTGGGACAGTTCCAAGAGACCCAGTACTTC.

The rearrangement uses TRBV5-4 and TRBJ1-4; D may be TRBD1 (5 bases). This CDR3 is built from 15 residues. The V gene's germline CDR1 is SGHNT and CDR2 YYREEE (reference sequence). Trimming took 4 bases from V and 3 from J, leaving 13 bases between them. The CDR3 is CASSAGGSSNEKLFF. The CDR3 bases are TGTGCCAGCAGCGCGGGGGGATCATCTAATGAAAAACTGTTTTTT.

V gene TRBV27 combines with J gene TRBJ1-1; the D is unclear. Trimming shortened V by 8 bases and J by 4 bases, and 8 bases separated the two germline ends. CDR3 length: 11 residues. In germline, CDR1 is MNHEY, CDR2 SMNVEV (reference sequence). CDR3 DNA sequence: TGTGCCAGCCGGCGGGGCACTGAAGCTTTCTTT. Encoded protein: CASRRGTEAFF.

The V and J genes are TRBV18 and TRBJ2-2, with D tentatively TRBD1 (6 bases). CDR1 is KGHSH, CDR2 LQKENI, per germline. The V gene lost 6 bases and the J gene lost 0 bases, with 8 bases spanning the gap. The CDR3 runs to 14 residues. CDR3 coding DNA: TGTGCCAGCTCTGGGGGCCCGAACACCGGGGAGCTGTTTTTT. Protein product: CASSGGPNTGELFF.

The genes are TRBV19 and TRBJ2-3; 8 bases fit TRBD1. V lost 2 bases to trimming and J lost 4 bases; unmatched junction nucleotides: 5. This CDR3 contains 15 residues. CDR1 LNHDA and CDR2 SQIVND come from the germline V gene (reference sequence). The CDR3 protein is CASSITRGQADTQYF. The CDR3 nucleotides are TGTGCCAGTAGTATAACCAGGGGGCAGGCAGATACGCAGTATTTT.

This chain joins TRBV10-1 and TRBJ2-7; weak D call: TRBD1 (6 bases). The germline CDR1 and CDR2 sequences are WNHNN and SYGVQD (reference sequence). This CDR3 is built from 12 residues. The V and J ends lost 5 bases and 7 bases respectively, with 12 bases between them. CDR3 sequence: CASSSGVREQYF. DNA of the CDR3: TGCGCCAGCAGTTCAGGGGTAAGGGAGCAGTACTTC.

The chain uses TRBV13 and TRBJ1-3, with 9 bases lining up with TRBD1. This CDR3 is built from 15 residues. The J segment lost 3 bases and the V segment lost 5 bases, leaving 5 bases of the junction unmatched. Germline values: CDR1 PRHDT, CDR2 FYEKMQ (reference sequence). CDR3 in amino acids: CASSPTGGGGNTIYF. The CDR3 bases are TGTGCCAGCAGCCCAACAGGGGGCGGTGGAAACACCATATATTTT. The variable domain in full, completed from reference TRBV13 and TRBJ1-3, reads AAGVIQSPRHLIKEKRETATLKCYPIPRHDTVYWYQQGPGQDPQFLISFYEKMQSDKGSIPDRFSAQQFSDYHSELNMSSLELGDSALYFCASSPTGGGGNTIYFGEGSWLTVV.

V and J are TRBV6-5 and TRBJ2-1; TRBD1 matches at 9 bases. V lost 4 bases to trimming and J lost 12 bases; unmatched junction nucleotides: 7. The CDR3 has 13 amino acids. The germline gives CDR1 MNHEY, CDR2 SVGAGI. The DNA of the CDR3 is TGTGCCAGCAGTTTGACAGGGGGAACTTGGCAGTTCTTC. It is translated as CASSLTGGTWQFF.

This clone was counted a few times. The chain is built from TRBV28 and TRBJ2-1; perhaps TRBD2 as D (6 bases). Germline assignment: CDR1 MDHEN and CDR2 SYDVKM. Deletions cut 1 base from V and 6 bases from J, with 16 bases between. This CDR3 region has 16 residues. CDR3: CASSLFSGTRTNEQFF. For the CDR3, the DNA is TGTGCCAGCAGTTTATTCTCCGGGACTCGGACCAATGAGCAGTTCTTC.

The chain joins TRBV9 to TRBJ2-7; either TRBD1 or TRBD2 may supply D (5 bases each). Trimming pared 4 bases from V and 0 bases from J, leaving 11 bases between. CDR3 length equals 14 residues. CDR1 SGDLS and CDR2 YYNGEE come from the germline V gene. Here the CDR3 DNA reads TGTGCCAGCAGCCCCGGGACGTACTCCTACGAGCAGTACTTC. Translating gives CASSPGTYSYEQYF.

The rearrangement links TRBV25-1 to TRBJ2-1; D may be TRBD2 (5 bases). The germline V and J ends were trimmed by 2 bases and 4 bases, with 15 bases remaining between them. The length of the CDR3 is 16 residues. Germline lookup yields CDR1 MGHDK and CDR2 SYGVNS. CDR3 nucleotide sequence: TGTGCCAGCAGTGAAGTCGTCGGGCGGGTTTACAATGAGCAGTTCTTC. Translating it yields CASSEVVGRVYNEQFF.

V usage is TRBV5-6 and J usage is TRBJ2-7; D is perhaps TRBD2 (5 bases). This CDR3 has 15 residues. Trimming removed 2 bases from V and 0 bases from J, with 12 bases in between. Germline CDR1 SGHDT, CDR2 YYEEEE. CDR3 protein: CASSFGRGYSYEQYF. The CDR3 coding sequence is TGTGCCAGCAGCTTCGGTCGAGGGTACTCCTACGAGCAGTACTTC. The full variable domain, in which reference TRBV5-6 and TRBJ2-7 provide the parts outside the CDR3, is DAGVTQSPTHLIKTRGQQVTLRCSPKSGHDTVSWYQQALGQGPQFIFQYYEEEERQRGNFPDRFSGHQFPNYSSELNVNALLLGDSALYLCASSFGRGYSYEQYFGPGTRLTVT.

The rearrangement joins TRBV27 to TRBJ1-5; D might be TRBD1 (6 bases). The CDR3 spans 15 residues. Germline loops: CDR1 MNHEY, CDR2 SMNVEV (reference sequence). Between the trimmed V and J ends, which lost 6 bases and 4 bases, there was a span of 16 bases. DNA for the CDR3: TGTGCCAGCAGGTCAGGGGTGGTCAGTAATCAGCCCCAGCATTTT. Its protein is CASRSGVVSNQPQHF.

The chain carries TRBV7-9 and TRBJ1-5, with 10 bases that match TRBD1. This CDR3 comprises 15 residues. The germline V gene has CDR1 SEHNR and CDR2 FQNEAQ (reference sequence). V lost 3 bases to trimming and J lost 4 bases; unmatched junction nucleotides: 3. In nucleotides, the CDR3 is TGTGCCAGCAGCTTTGACAGGGGGCGTAATCAGCCCCAGCATTTT. Its protein product is CASSFDRGRNQPQHF. Together with reference TRBV7-9 and TRBJ1-5, the CDR3 gives the full variable domain: DTGVSQNPRHKITKRGQNVTFRCDPISEHNRLYWYRQTLGQGPEFLTYFQNEAQLEKSRLLSDRFSAERPKGSFSTLEIQRTEQGDSAMYLCASSFDRGRNQPQHFGDGTRLSIL.

The chain is built from TRBV6-2 or TRBV6-3 and TRBJ2-1; D is perhaps TRBD2 (6 bases). CDR1 is MNHEY, CDR2 SVGEGT, per germline. The CDR3 spans 16 residues. V lost 0 bases and J 5 bases, leaving 14 bases between the germline ends. CDR3 coding DNA: TGTGCCAGCAGTTACTCGAGGAGCGGGCCTAACAATGAGCAGTTCTTC. This sequence encodes CASSYSRSGPNNEQFF.

This rearrangement joins TRBV2 to TRBJ2-7; 9 bases agree with TRBD1. This CDR3 contains 15 residues. The germline CDR1 and CDR2 sequences are SNHLY and FYNNEI. V dropped 6 bases and J dropped 2; count of bases not matched to a gene: 8. The CDR3 reads CASRVTGGNPYEQYF. Written as DNA, the CDR3 is TGTGCCAGCAGGGTTACAGGGGGCAATCCCTACGAGCAGTACTTC. The full variable domain, completed using reference TRBV2 and TRBJ2-7, is EPEVTQTPSHQVTQMGQEVILRCVPISNHLYFYWYRQILGQKVEFLVSFYNNEISEKSEIFDDQFSVERPDGSNFTLKIRSTKLEDSAMYFCASRVTGGNPYEQYFGPGTRLTVT.

This chain connects TRBV28 to TRBJ1-1; the D is unclear. V was cut by 7 bases and J by 6 bases, with 12 bases left in between. CDR1 is MDHEN and CDR2 is SYDVKM in the germline V gene. This CDR3 comprises 12 residues. CDR3 sequence (DNA): TGTGCCAGCAACTCCTGGGCCCCTGAAGCTTTCTTT. This sequence encodes CASNSWAPEAFF. The complete variable domain, with remaining parts taken from reference TRBV28 and TRBJ1-1, reads DVKVTQSSRYLVKRTGEKVFLECVQDMDHENMFWYRQDPGLGLRLIYFSYDVKMKEKGDIPEGYSVSREKKERFSLILESASTNQTSMYLCASNSWAPEAFFGQGTRLTVV.